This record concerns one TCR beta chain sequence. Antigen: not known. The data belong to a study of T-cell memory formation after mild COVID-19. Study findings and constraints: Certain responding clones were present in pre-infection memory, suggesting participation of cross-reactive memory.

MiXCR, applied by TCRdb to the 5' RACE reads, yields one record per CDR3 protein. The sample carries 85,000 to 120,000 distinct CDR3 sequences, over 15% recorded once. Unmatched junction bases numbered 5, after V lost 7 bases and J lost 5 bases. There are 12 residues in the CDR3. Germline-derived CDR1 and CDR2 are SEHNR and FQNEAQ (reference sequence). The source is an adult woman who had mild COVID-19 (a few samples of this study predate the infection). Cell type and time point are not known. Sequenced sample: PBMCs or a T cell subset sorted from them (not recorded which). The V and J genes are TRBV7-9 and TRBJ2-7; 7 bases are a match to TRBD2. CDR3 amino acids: CASNQGGHEQYF. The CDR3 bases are TGTGCCAGCAACCAGGGAGGGCACGAGCAGTACTTC. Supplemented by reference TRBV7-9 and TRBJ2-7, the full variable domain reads DTGVSQNPRHKITKRGQNVTFRCDPISEHNRLYWYRQTLGQGPEFLTYFQNEAQLEKSRLLSDRFSAERPKGSFSTLEIQRTEQGDSAMYLCASNQGGHEQYFGPGTRLTVT.